The 5 T cell receptor beta chains in this list originate from one sample, sequenced in a study of CD8+CD57+ T cells in acquired aplastic anemia. Both TCR beta VDJ combination and CDR3 sequence profiling were carried out. Genomic DNA was the template for this profiling. Via MiXCR, TCRdb re-called the reads, giving one row per CDR3 protein. The repertoire has 400,000 to 600,000 distinct CDR3 sequences, 25% to 40% of them found once; the top ten carry approximately 0.82%. Patients included in sequencing had previously demonstrated CD8+CD57+ cell expansion by flow cytometry. The sequencing sample was made of sorted CD4+, CD8+, or CD8+CD57+ T cells (not recorded which) from PBMCs. These receptors were collected from a human donor with aplastic anemia.

This clonotype was picked up many times. The V and J genes are TRBV7-8 and TRBJ1-1; weak D call: TRBD1 (6 bases). The CDR3 is 17 residues long. CDR1 SGHVS and CDR2 FQNEAQ come from the germline V gene. V was trimmed by 1 base and J by 0 bases, leaving 15 bases between them. CDR3: CASSLVGWAGVNTEAFF. Written as DNA, the CDR3 is TGTGCCAGCAGCTTAGTAGGGTGGGCAGGGGTGAACACTGAAGCTTTCTTT.

This clonotype has ten or more counts. This rearrangement joins TRBV29-1 to TRBJ1-4; D is undetermined. V was shortened by 5 bases and J by 8 bases, with 12 bases between the two germline ends. The CDR3 extends over 12 amino acids. CDR1 SQVTM and CDR2 ANQGSEA come from the germline V gene. CDR3 amino acids: CSVSGGNEKLFF. For the CDR3, the DNA is TGCAGCGTTTCCGGAGGGAACGAAAAACTGTTTTTT.

The genes are TRBV2 and TRBJ2-7; TRBD1 aligns across 7 bases. The CDR3 contains 15 residues. The V segment lost 6 bases and the J segment 0 bases; nucleotides outside the gene matches: 8. Looked up from germline, CDR1 is SNHLY and CDR2 is FYNNEI. In DNA form, the CDR3 reads TGTGCCAGCAGCCCCAGGACAGGCAGCTCCTACGAGCAGTACTTC. It translates to CASSPRTGSSYEQYF. The full variable domain, in which reference TRBV2 and TRBJ2-7 provide the parts outside the CDR3, is EPEVTQTPSHQVTQMGQEVILRCVPISNHLYFYWYRQILGQKVEFLVSFYNNEISEKSEIFDDQFSVERPDGSNFTLKIRSTKLEDSAMYFCASSPRTGSSYEQYFGPGTRLTVT.

The rearrangement joins TRBV10-3 to TRBJ1-4, with a possible D match to TRBD1 (6 bases). The CDR3 runs 13 residues. From germline, CDR1 is ENHRY and CDR2 SYGVKD. Trimming shortened V by 5 bases and J by 8 bases, and 12 bases separated the two germline ends. The CDR3, as DNA: TGTGCCATCAGTCCCAAGGGGGGGGAAAAACTGTTTTTT. Translating gives CAISPKGGEKLFF.

This clonotype was seen only a few times. J is TRBJ2-7 and V is TRBV5-4; the match to TRBD1 covers 12 bases. V was pared by 2 bases and J by 5 bases, with 11 bases of the junction left unmatched. Germline assignment: CDR1 SGHNT and CDR2 YYREEE (reference sequence). The CDR3 extends over 17 amino acids. The DNA for the CDR3 is TGTGCCAGCAGCTTCCCACGGAAGGGACAGGGGGCAGACGAGCAGTACTTC. Protein sequence: CASSFPRKGQGADEQYF.